The next 27 T cell receptor beta chains were all read from a single sample in a study of technical replicates of blood from a handful of donors. Assay: immunoSEQ multiplex PCR; the TCRdb copy retains only in-frame clones and omits some. Seen here are 80,000 or so clones, nearly 97% observed once, and the top ten hold more than 0.35%. The specimen sequenced was T cells isolated from PBMCs. These receptors were collected from a human donor in good health.

This chain links TRBV19 with TRBJ1-2; D gene unclear. Trimming cost V 1 base and J 7 bases, with 7 bases left between them. The CDR3 is 12 residues long. Germline CDR1 reads LNHDA; CDR2 reads SQIVND (reference sequence). The CDR3 spells CASSIGTLGYTF. CDR3 DNA: TGTGCCAGTAGTATAGGAACTCTTGGCTACACCTTC.

The V call is TRBV7-6, the J call TRBJ1-5; D may be TRBD1 (5 bases). Germline CDR1 SGHVS, CDR2 FNYEAQ. This CDR3 spans 15 amino acids. Trimming took 2 bases from V and 7 from J, leaving 15 bases between them. This CDR3 reads CASSLLSGEGQPQHF. DNA for the CDR3: TGTGCCAGCAGCTTACTAAGCGGGGAGGGGCAGCCCCAGCATTTT.

The genes are TRBV7-3 and TRBJ2-7; tentative D call: TRBD1 (6 bases). The CDR3 loop spans 15 amino acids. The germline gives CDR1 SGHTA, CDR2 FQGTGA. Trimming shortened V by 3 bases and J by 3 bases, and 15 bases separated the two germline ends. The CDR3 region is CASSLGGGPIYEQYF. The CDR3 coding sequence is TGTGCCAGCAGCTTGGGTGGGGGCCCTATCTACGAGCAGTACTTC.

The DNA for the CDR3 is TGTGCCAGCAGTGAGGAGGGGAAAGCTTTCTTT. This translates into CASSEEGKAFF. The chain is built from TRBV2 and TRBJ1-1; the D gene is possibly TRBD1 (5 bases). Germline V gene lookup returns CDR1 SNHLY and CDR2 FYNNEI. The length of the CDR3 is 11 residues. Trimming took off 3 bases at V and 9 bases at J, with 8 bases between the two ends.

The chain is built from TRBV11-3 and TRBJ2-7, with 9 bases aligning to TRBD1. Per germline, CDR1 SGHNT and CDR2 YENEEA. The CDR3 covers 12 residues. V dropped 5 bases and J dropped 7; count of bases not matched to a gene: 3. In DNA, the CDR3 is TGTGCCAGCAGCACAGGGGGCTGGGAGCAGTACTTC. It specifies CASSTGGWEQYF. Full variable domain (remainder filled in from reference TRBV11-3 and TRBJ2-7): EAGVVQSPRYKIIEKKQPVAFWCNPISGHNTLYWYLQNLGQGPELLIRYENEEAVDDSQLPKDRFSAERLKGVDSTLKIQPAELGDSAVYLCASSTGGWEQYFGPGTRLTVT.

This chain uses TRBV19 with TRBJ1-1; weak D call: TRBD1 (5 bases). V was trimmed by 5 bases and J by 1 base, leaving 8 bases between them. Germline V gene sequence: CDR1 LNHDA, CDR2 SQIVND (reference sequence). The CDR3 is 13 amino acids. The CDR3 sequence: CASSLGQNTEAFF. The CDR3 bases are TGTGCCAGTAGTCTCGGACAGAACACTGAAGCTTTCTTT.

This chain links TRBV29-1 with TRBJ2-7; TRBD1 is a possible D gene (6 bases). Germline V CDR1 and CDR2: SQVTM, ANQGSEA. The CDR3 has 11 residues. The CDR3 here is CSYQGSYEQYF. The CDR3 nucleotides are TGCTCATACCAGGGGTCCTACGAGCAGTACTTC.

The rearrangement uses TRBV4-1 and TRBJ2-7, with TRBD1 identical over 7 bases. CDR3 length: 15 residues. V shed 7 bases, J shed 4 bases, and the junction held 13 bases outside the gene matches. Germline V gene lookup returns CDR1 MGHRA and CDR2 YSYEKL. The CDR3 DNA sequence: TGCGCCAGCAATCCGATGTCGGGACAGCCTTACGAGCAGTACTTC. Translating it yields CASNPMSGQPYEQYF.

This sequence joins TRBV7-3 and TRBJ2-2, with 12 bases that match TRBD2. In germline, CDR1 is SGHTA, CDR2 FQGTGA. This CDR3 region has 16 residues. Trimming removed 5 bases from V and 4 bases from J; junction bases left unmatched: 5. The CDR3 nucleotides are TGTGCCAGCAGCACTCCTAGCGGGAGGGGCACCGGGGAGCTGTTTTTT. Translating it yields CASSTPSGRGTGELFF.

This chain links TRBV6-6 with TRBJ2-7; the D gene is possibly TRBD1 (6 bases). Germline lookup yields CDR1 MNHNY and CDR2 SVGAGI (reference sequence). Trimming shortened V by 4 bases and J by 3 bases, and 10 bases separated the two germline ends. The CDR3 totals 13 residues. In DNA, the CDR3 is TGTGCCAGCAGTTCAGGGGCGGACTACGAGCAGTACTTC. This encodes CASSSGADYEQYF.

V gene TRBV7-9 combines with J gene TRBJ2-7; D perhaps matches TRBD2 (5 bases). V lost 2 bases to trimming and J lost 3 bases, with 14 bases between them. CDR1 SEHNR and CDR2 FQNEAQ come from the germline V gene (reference sequence). This CDR3 region has 15 residues. CDR3 in amino acids: CASSLITGSLYEQYF. DNA for the CDR3: TGTGCCAGCAGCTTAATTACGGGGAGCCTCTACGAGCAGTACTTC.

The count of this clone is one. The gene calls are TRBV4-3 and TRBJ1-2; no clear D gene. The CDR3 consists of 14 residues. Germline lookup yields CDR1 LGHNA and CDR2 YSLEER. Deletions cut 4 bases from V and 2 bases from J, with 11 bases between. The CDR3 here is CASSPTPVNYGYTF. CDR3 bases: TGCGCCAGCAGCCCAACCCCAGTGAACTATGGCTACACCTTC.

The chain recombines TRBV9 with TRBJ2-7; 7 bases align to TRBD2. The CDR3 is made up of 15 amino acids. V was pared by 0 bases and J by 4 bases, with 7 bases of the junction left unmatched. Germline CDR1 and CDR2: SGDLS and YYNGEE. For the CDR3, the DNA is TGTGCCAGCAGCGTAGAGCAAGCGGGGAAATACGAGCAGTACTTC. It yields the protein CASSVEQAGKYEQYF.

This chain uses TRBV29-1 with TRBJ2-7; unclear D gene. CDR1 is SQVTM and CDR2 is ANQGSEA in the germline V gene. V gave up 3 bases and J gave up 2 bases, with 8 bases separating them. CDR3 length: 12 amino acids. The CDR3 loop is CSVEGLAYEQYF. DNA of the CDR3: TGCAGCGTTGAGGGCCTGGCCTACGAGCAGTACTTC.

This clone appeared a single time. This chain links TRBV11-3 with TRBJ2-7; tentatively, D is TRBD1 (5 bases). Germline CDR1 is SGHNT and CDR2 is YENEEA. The CDR3 length is 15 residues. Trimming took off 3 bases at V and 0 bases at J, with 12 bases between the two ends. DNA of the CDR3: TGTGCCAGCAGCTTGGAGACAGACATCTCCTACGAGCAGTACTTC. Protein sequence: CASSLETDISYEQYF. The full variable domain, rest sourced from reference TRBV11-3 and TRBJ2-7, is EAGVVQSPRYKIIEKKQPVAFWCNPISGHNTLYWYLQNLGQGPELLIRYENEEAVDDSQLPKDRFSAERLKGVDSTLKIQPAELGDSAVYLCASSLETDISYEQYFGPGTRLTVT.

The chain links TRBV2 to TRBJ2-7; TRBD1 is a possible D gene (6 bases). V was trimmed by 0 bases and J by 0 bases, leaving 15 bases between them. Germline assignment: CDR1 SNHLY and CDR2 FYNNEI. The CDR3 totals 17 residues. The CDR3 DNA reads TGTGCCAGCAGTGAAGCAGGGGGAGTTGGGATCTCCTACGAGCAGTACTTC. Translation: CASSEAGGVGISYEQYF. Full variable domain (missing parts from reference TRBV2 and TRBJ2-7): EPEVTQTPSHQVTQMGQEVILRCVPISNHLYFYWYRQILGQKVEFLVSFYNNEISEKSEIFDDQFSVERPDGSNFTLKIRSTKLEDSAMYFCASSEAGGVGISYEQYFGPGTRLTVT.

The rearrangement joins TRBV5-1 to TRBJ2-7; TRBD2 aligns across 8 bases. Per germline, CDR1 SGHRS and CDR2 YFSETQ. With V trimmed by 0 bases and J by 7 bases, 0 bases remained unmatched. The CDR3 consists of 12 residues. The CDR3: CASSLAGGEQYF. DNA of the CDR3: TGCGCCAGCAGCTTGGCGGGGGGGGAGCAGTACTTC.

This clone showed up just once. CDR3 sequence reads: CASTINGGRSTEAFF. In DNA form, the CDR3 reads TGTGCCAGTACCATCAACGGGGGTCGGAGCACTGAAGCTTTCTTT. The chain links TRBV19 to TRBJ1-1, with D perhaps TRBD1 (5 bases). This CDR3 is 15 amino acids long. CDR1 is LNHDA, CDR2 SQIVND, per germline (reference sequence). With 7 bases removed from V and 4 bases from J, the gap between germline ends came to 19 bases.

The rearrangement joins TRBV27 to TRBJ2-1; 9 positions agree with TRBD1. CDR3 length: 16 amino acids. The germline V gene encodes CDR1 MNHEY and CDR2 SMNVEV (reference sequence). Germline trimming cut 2 bases from V and 8 bases from J; bases unmatched to any gene: 10. CDR3 sequence: CASSLPGQGSRDEQFF. CDR3 sequence (DNA): TGTGCCAGCAGTTTACCGGGACAGGGATCTCGGGATGAGCAGTTCTTC.

The J gene is TRBJ2-7, the V gene TRBV19; 7 bases agree with TRBD1. Germline CDR1 reads LNHDA; CDR2 reads SQIVND (reference sequence). The CDR3 totals 15 residues. Trimming cost V 3 bases and J 3 bases; bases outside gene matches: 8. CDR3 nucleotide sequence: TGTGCCAGTAGTATTGGGCCGGGACAGTTCTACGAGCAGTACTTC. It is translated as CASSIGPGQFYEQYF.

The CDR3 DNA is TGTGCCAGCTCACCAAATGGACAGGCAACCTACGAGCAGTACTTC. It encodes CASSPNGQATYEQYF. The rearrangement links TRBV18 to TRBJ2-7, with 7 nucleotides matching TRBD1. The CDR3 runs to 15 residues. Losses at the gene ends were 2 bases for V and 2 bases for J; bases not matched to a gene: 6. Germline assignment: CDR1 KGHSH and CDR2 LQKENI.

V usage is TRBV10-2 and J usage is TRBJ1-3; no reliable D call. V was cut by 8 bases and J by 1 base, with 3 bases left in between. Germline V gene data show CDR1 as WSHSY and CDR2 as SAAADI. The CDR3 extends over 11 amino acids. CDR3 in DNA: TGCGCCAGCTCATCTGGAAACACCATATATTTT. It is translated as CASSSGNTIYF.

The J gene is TRBJ1-2, the V gene TRBV19; a weak D match, TRBD1 (6 bases). This CDR3 region has 13 residues. Germline V gives CDR1 LNHDA, CDR2 SQIVND (reference sequence). Trimming pared 6 bases from V and 8 bases from J, leaving 16 bases between. The CDR3 DNA reads as TGTGCCAGTAGGGATCAGGGGTCGGGCGGCTACACCTTC. Translation: CASRDQGSGGYTF.

The chain uses TRBV4-1 and TRBJ2-3, with 8 bases that match TRBD2. The germline V gene encodes CDR1 MGHRA and CDR2 YSYEKL. The CDR3 covers 19 residues. J lost 3 bases, V lost 0 bases, and 14 bases had no gene match. CDR3 bases: TGCGCCAGCAGCCAAGATTTAGTTCGAGAGCGGGAGAGGACAGATACGCAGTATTTT. This sequence encodes CASSQDLVRERERTDTQYF.

The chain employs TRBV2 and TRBJ1-1; the match to TRBD1 covers 8 bases. Per the germline V gene, CDR1 is SNHLY and CDR2 is FYNNEI. There are 16 residues in the CDR3. V lost 6 bases and J lost 0; bases outside the gene matches: 9. CDR3 residues: CASRRDRGLMNTEAFF. The CDR3 DNA reads as TGTGCCAGCAGAAGAGACAGGGGACTAATGAACACTGAAGCTTTCTTT.

The chain employs TRBV10-3 and TRBJ1-2; D call uncertain. Germline assignment: CDR1 ENHRY and CDR2 SYGVKD. V was clipped by 3 bases and J by 4 bases, with 9 bases between them. The CDR3 covers 13 residues. CDR3 DNA sequence: TGTGCCATCAGTGAAGAACAGTTCTATGGCTACACCTTC. It encodes CAISEEQFYGYTF.

The rearrangement links TRBV5-1 to TRBJ2-3, with 10 positions matching TRBD2. The junction had 2 bases not matched to a gene; V was cut back by 0 bases and J by 4 bases. The CDR3 spans 15 residues. Germline CDR1 and CDR2: SGHRS and YFSETQ. The CDR3 is CASSLGAGGADTQYF. Written as DNA, the CDR3 is TGCGCCAGCAGCTTGGGAGCGGGAGGGGCAGATACGCAGTATTTT.